This is a list of T cell receptor beta chains from one sample in a study of T cell responses to AZD1222 COVID-19 vaccine. Libraries were prepared by immunoSEQ multiplex PCR; TCRdb keeps only in-frame clonotypes and omits some of them. In the table there are around 110,000 clones, around 94% of which are singletons. The input for sequencing was peripheral blood, taken on day 0 of AZD1222 vaccination. The source is an adult in good health. Both conserved end residues are part of each CDR3. A D gene is named only where the DNA matches it firmly. Clone size is not always given. Where it is, it says once, few, many or a class for expanded clones.

v_call: TRBV9
cdr3_length: 17
j_call: TRBJ2-7
d_call: TRBD1
clone_size: -
cdr3_nt: TGTGCCAGCAGCGTCCAGCCGACAGGGGGCGGGATCTACGAGCAGTACTTC
cdr3_aa: CASSVQPTGGGIYEQYF

v_call: TRBV6-6
cdr3_length: 12
j_call: TRBJ2-1
d_call: -
clone_size: -
cdr3_nt: TGTGCCAGCAGTCCCGACGGTAATGAGCAGTTCTTC
cdr3_aa: CASSPDGNEQFF

v_call: TRBV19
cdr3_length: 13
j_call: TRBJ2-1
d_call: -
clone_size: -
cdr3_nt: TGTGCCAGTAGTTTCCAGCGGCGCAATGAGCAGTTCTTC
cdr3_aa: CASSFQRRNEQFF

v_call: TRBV27
cdr3_length: 15
j_call: TRBJ1-3
d_call: TRBD1
clone_size: -
cdr3_nt: TGTGCCAGCAGTTTGACAGGGCAGACTGGAAACACCATATATTTT
cdr3_aa: CASSLTGQTGNTIYF

v_call: TRBV5-1
cdr3_length: 13
j_call: TRBJ1-5
d_call: -
clone_size: -
cdr3_nt: TGCGCCAGCAGCTTTGGGTCCCAAGAGCCCCAGCATTTT
cdr3_aa: CASSFGSQEPQHF

v_call: TRBV28
cdr3_length: 15
j_call: TRBJ2-7
d_call: TRBD1
clone_size: -
cdr3_nt: TGTGCCAGCAGTTTACAAGGGACAGGGGGAAATAAGCAGTACTTC
cdr3_aa: CASSLQGTGGNKQYF

v_call: TRBV14
cdr3_length: 12
j_call: TRBJ1-1
d_call: -
clone_size: -
cdr3_nt: TGTGCCAGCAGCCCTGGGCCCCTTGTCGCTTTCTTT
cdr3_aa: CASSPGPLVAFF

v_call: TRBV28
cdr3_length: 14
j_call: TRBJ2-7
d_call: -
clone_size: -
cdr3_nt: TGTGCCAGCAGTTCCCCGGGACAATCCTACGAGCAGTACTTC
cdr3_aa: CASSSPGQSYEQYF

v_call: TRBV7-9
cdr3_length: 15
j_call: TRBJ1-2
d_call: -
clone_size: -
cdr3_nt: TGTGCCAGCAGCTTAGGGGTCTCGGGGGCCCCGGGCTACACCTTC
cdr3_aa: CASSLGVSGAPGYTF

v_call: TRBV2
cdr3_length: 14
j_call: TRBJ1-1
d_call: TRBD1
clone_size: -
cdr3_nt: TGTGCCAGCAGCCTGGACAGGGGGGTCACTGAAGCTTTCTTT
cdr3_aa: CASSLDRGVTEAFF

v_call: TRBV28
cdr3_length: 12
j_call: TRBJ1-2
d_call: -
clone_size: once
cdr3_nt: TGTGCCAGCTATCGACAGTACTATGGCTACACCTTC
cdr3_aa: CASYRQYYGYTF

v_call: TRBV28
cdr3_length: 14
j_call: TRBJ1-1
d_call: TRBD1
clone_size: -
cdr3_nt: TGTGCCAGCAGTTTGACAGGGGTGAACACTGAAGCTTTCTTT
cdr3_aa: CASSLTGVNTEAFF

v_call: TRBV19
cdr3_length: 14
j_call: TRBJ2-1
d_call: -
clone_size: -
cdr3_nt: TGTGCCAGTAGTATAGCTGGCATTTGGACTGAGCAGTTCTTC
cdr3_aa: CASSIAGIWTEQFF

v_call: TRBV29-1
cdr3_length: 15
j_call: TRBJ2-3
d_call: -
clone_size: -
cdr3_nt: TGCAGCGTTGAAGATAAGGGAACCAACACAGATACGCAGTATTTT
cdr3_aa: CSVEDKGTNTDTQYF

v_call: TRBV19
cdr3_length: 17
j_call: TRBJ2-5
d_call: TRBD2
clone_size: -
cdr3_nt: TGTGCCAGTAGTATAGCCCTCGGGGGGTCCGGACGGGAGACCCAGTACTTC
cdr3_aa: CASSIALGGSGRETQYF

v_call: TRBV7-6
cdr3_length: 12
j_call: TRBJ1-1
d_call: -
clone_size: -
cdr3_nt: TGTGCCAGCAGCTTAGGGGGGGGTGAAGCTTTCTTT
cdr3_aa: CASSLGGGEAFF

v_call: TRBV11-2
cdr3_length: 13
j_call: TRBJ1-1
d_call: -
clone_size: -
cdr3_nt: TGTGCCAGCAGCCCCGGAGGGGGCACTGAAGCTTTCTTT
cdr3_aa: CASSPGGGTEAFF

v_call: TRBV7-4
cdr3_length: 16
j_call: TRBJ1-3
d_call: -
clone_size: -
cdr3_nt: TGTGCCAGCAGCCCCCCCCCACAGGTCTCTGGAAACACCATATATTTT
cdr3_aa: CASSPPPQVSGNTIYF

v_call: TRBV6-5
cdr3_length: 13
j_call: TRBJ1-5
d_call: -
clone_size: -
cdr3_nt: TGTGCCACCTCGAGGACAACTAATCAGCCCCAGCATTTT
cdr3_aa: CATSRTTNQPQHF

v_call: TRBV7-9
cdr3_length: 15
j_call: TRBJ2-1
d_call: -
clone_size: -
cdr3_nt: TGTGCCAGCAGCTTCAACTTTGACCCTTACAATGAGCAGTTCTTC
cdr3_aa: CASSFNFDPYNEQFF

v_call: TRBV28
cdr3_length: 13
j_call: TRBJ1-3
d_call: -
clone_size: -
cdr3_nt: TGTGCCAGCAGGTGGACAGAAAGAAACACCATATATTTT
cdr3_aa: CASRWTERNTIYF

v_call: TRBV7-6
cdr3_length: 15
j_call: TRBJ2-5
d_call: -
clone_size: -
cdr3_nt: TGTGCCAGCAGCTTGGGACGCCGCCCTCCAGAGACCCAGTACTTC
cdr3_aa: CASSLGRRPPETQYF

v_call: TRBV7-2
cdr3_length: 15
j_call: TRBJ1-4
d_call: TRBD1
clone_size: -
cdr3_nt: TGTGCCAGCAGCCCGGCCAGGGGGCTGAGGCAGAAACTGTTTTTT
cdr3_aa: CASSPARGLRQKLFF

v_call: TRBV9
cdr3_length: 14
j_call: TRBJ1-1
d_call: -
clone_size: -
cdr3_nt: TGTGCCAGCAGCCACCTTCAGGGGACCACTGAAGCTTTCTTT
cdr3_aa: CASSHLQGTTEAFF

v_call: TRBV5-8
cdr3_length: 15
j_call: TRBJ1-4
d_call: -
clone_size: -
cdr3_nt: TGTGCCAGCAGCCAGGGACAAGGAGGGAGTGAAAAACTGTTTTTT
cdr3_aa: CASSQGQGGSEKLFF

v_call: TRBV2
cdr3_length: 14
j_call: TRBJ2-7
d_call: TRBD1
clone_size: -
cdr3_nt: TGTGCCAGCAGTGAAGACAGGGGGAAGTACGAGCAGTACTTC
cdr3_aa: CASSEDRGKYEQYF

v_call: TRBV7-8
cdr3_length: 11
j_call: TRBJ2-1
d_call: -
clone_size: -
cdr3_nt: TGTGCCAGCAGCTTGGGGGCAAAGCAGTTCTTC
cdr3_aa: CASSLGAKQFF

v_call: TRBV28
cdr3_length: 15
j_call: TRBJ1-2
d_call: -
clone_size: -
cdr3_nt: TGTGCCAGCAGTTTTCCTGCAGGGCGAAACTATGGCTACACCTTC
cdr3_aa: CASSFPAGRNYGYTF

v_call: TRBV19
cdr3_length: 14
j_call: TRBJ1-1
d_call: TRBD1
clone_size: -
cdr3_nt: TGTGCCACTACCCCAACAGGGGTTCGGACTGAAGCTTTCTTT
cdr3_aa: CATTPTGVRTEAFF

v_call: TRBV11-2
cdr3_length: 16
j_call: TRBJ2-7
d_call: TRBD2
clone_size: -
cdr3_nt: TGTGCCAGCAGCCCCTTCTCCTGGCGGGAGTGGGACGAGCAGTACTTC
cdr3_aa: CASSPFSWREWDEQYF

v_call: TRBV3-1/TRBV3-2
cdr3_length: 15
j_call: TRBJ2-7
d_call: -
clone_size: -
cdr3_nt: TGTGCCAGCAGCCAAACCAGGTACCCTACAACCGAGCAGTACTTC
cdr3_aa: CASSQTRYPTTEQYF